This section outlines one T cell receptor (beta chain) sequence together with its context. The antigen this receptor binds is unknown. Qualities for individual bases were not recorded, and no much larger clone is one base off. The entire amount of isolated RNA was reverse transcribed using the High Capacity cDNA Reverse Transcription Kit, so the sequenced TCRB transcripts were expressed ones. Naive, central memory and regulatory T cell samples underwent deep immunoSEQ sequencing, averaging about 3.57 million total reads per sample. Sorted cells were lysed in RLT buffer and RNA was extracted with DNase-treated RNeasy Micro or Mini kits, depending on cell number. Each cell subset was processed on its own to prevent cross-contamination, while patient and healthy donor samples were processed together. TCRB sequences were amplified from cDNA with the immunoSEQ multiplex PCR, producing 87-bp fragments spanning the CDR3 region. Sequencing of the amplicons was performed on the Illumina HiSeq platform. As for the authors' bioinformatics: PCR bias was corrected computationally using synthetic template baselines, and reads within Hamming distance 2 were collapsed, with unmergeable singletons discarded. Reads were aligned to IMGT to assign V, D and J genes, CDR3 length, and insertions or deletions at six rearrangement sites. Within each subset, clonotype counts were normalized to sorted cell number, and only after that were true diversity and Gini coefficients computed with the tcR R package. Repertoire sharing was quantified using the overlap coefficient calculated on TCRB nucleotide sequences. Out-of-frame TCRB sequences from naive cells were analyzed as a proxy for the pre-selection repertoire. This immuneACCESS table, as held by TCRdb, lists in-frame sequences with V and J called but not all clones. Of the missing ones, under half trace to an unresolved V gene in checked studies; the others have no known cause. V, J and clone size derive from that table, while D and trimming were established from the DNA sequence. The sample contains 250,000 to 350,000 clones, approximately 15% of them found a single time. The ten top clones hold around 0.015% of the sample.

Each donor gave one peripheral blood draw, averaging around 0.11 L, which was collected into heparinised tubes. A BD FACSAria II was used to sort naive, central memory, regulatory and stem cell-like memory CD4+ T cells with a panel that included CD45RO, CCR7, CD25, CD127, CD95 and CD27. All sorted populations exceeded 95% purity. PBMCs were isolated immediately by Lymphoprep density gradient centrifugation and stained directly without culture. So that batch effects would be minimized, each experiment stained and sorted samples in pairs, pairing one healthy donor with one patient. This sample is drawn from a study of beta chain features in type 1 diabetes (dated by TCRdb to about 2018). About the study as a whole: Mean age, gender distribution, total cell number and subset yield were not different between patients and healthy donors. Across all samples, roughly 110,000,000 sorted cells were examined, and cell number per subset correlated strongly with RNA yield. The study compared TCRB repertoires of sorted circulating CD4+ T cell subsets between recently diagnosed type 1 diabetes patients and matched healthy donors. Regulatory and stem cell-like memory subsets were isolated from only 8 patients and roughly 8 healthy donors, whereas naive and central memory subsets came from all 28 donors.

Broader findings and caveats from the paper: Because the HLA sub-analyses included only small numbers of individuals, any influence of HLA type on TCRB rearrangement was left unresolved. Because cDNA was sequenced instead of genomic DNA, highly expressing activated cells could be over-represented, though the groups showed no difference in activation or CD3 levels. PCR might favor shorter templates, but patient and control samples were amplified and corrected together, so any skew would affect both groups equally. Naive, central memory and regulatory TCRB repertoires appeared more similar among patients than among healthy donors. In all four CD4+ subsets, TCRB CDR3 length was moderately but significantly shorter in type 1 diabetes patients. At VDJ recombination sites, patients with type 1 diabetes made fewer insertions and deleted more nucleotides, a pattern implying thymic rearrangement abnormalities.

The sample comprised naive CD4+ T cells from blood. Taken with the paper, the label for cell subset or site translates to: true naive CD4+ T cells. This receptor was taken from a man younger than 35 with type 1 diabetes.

The CDR3: CSVRGQGSSYEQYF. The nucleotide sequence is given as TGCAGCGTCCGAGGACAGGGCAGCTCCTACGAGCAGTACTTC. The chain is encoded by TRBV29-1 joined to TRBJ2-7, and 8 bases in between align with TRBD1. After removal of 6 bases from V and 0 bases from J, the junction retains 7 bases not matched to a gene. CDR1 and CDR2 are read off the germline V gene as SQVTM and ANQGSEA. The CDR3 contains 14 residues, cysteine and phenylalanine counted. Only the CDR3 portion is preserved as DNA: 42 bases, with reading frame beginning at the first base.